Below, one T cell receptor beta chain is given with its context. Its antigen is as yet unknown. This sample was included in a study of shared clonotypes between healthy human individuals. Study-level findings and limits: As a rule, naive subsets had a larger estimated richness than memory subsets. Rarefaction revealed incomplete sorted-subset sequencing despite large depth.

Germline CDR1 and CDR2: SGHNT and YYREEE (reference sequence). V was cut by 0 bases and J by 5 bases, with 6 bases left in between. The CDR3 sequence is 13 residues long. Each donor was a Caucasian adult residing in Nashville, Tennessee. The authors' processing: Filtering differed, since immunoSEQ gave only junction sequences and no quality scores. Produced via immunoSEQ multiplex PCR; TCRdb's table is partial and in-frame only. V and J calls and clone size are given by that table; D and trimming were obtained from the DNA. Here the sample spans fewer than 2.5 million clones, 80% to 95% being singletons.

The rearrangement links TRBV5-4 to TRBJ2-1; D uncertain. This receptor was taken from a man aged 18 to 29 in good health. Some clones in this sample may be carry-over from other donors' samples. The source material was naive CD4+ T cells from PBMCs. The subset: CD45RA+ positively selected. The CDR3 region is CASSLGYDNEQFF. The CDR3 DNA reads as TGTGCCAGCAGCTTGGGGTACGACAATGAGCAGTTCTTC.